This record looks at one T cell receptor beta chain sequence and its context. In the original analysis: For nucleated cells, counts were estimated from reference gene primer amplification. Here immunoSEQ multiplex PCR was the method, and the copy in TCRdb shows in-frame clones only, minus some. That table is the source of V, J and clone size, and D and trimming were worked out from the DNA. The sample records about 160,000 clones, about four fifths being singletons. This sample is part of a study of blood T cell repertoires in COVID-19. The overall study: Samples representing acute and convalescent COVID-19 were sourced from the United States, Italy and Spain. PBMCs, B-cell-depleted T cells, or T cells provided the cDNA or gDNA that made up the material.

Germline assignment: CDR1 SGHVS and CDR2 FQNEAQ. V gave up 2 bases and J gave up 1 base, with 6 bases separating them. CDR3 length equals 14 residues. The gene calls are TRBV7-8 and TRBJ1-3; D possibly corresponds to TRBD1 (5 bases). The material sequenced was peripheral blood. This TCR was sampled from a man in his 70s who had recovered from COVID-19. The CDR3 sequence is CASSLSGSGNTIYF. For the CDR3, the DNA is TGTGCCAGCAGCTTATCAGGGTCTGGAAACACCATATATTTT.